This entry concerns a single TCR beta chain. These data are taken from a study of blood T cell repertoires in COVID-19. Overall study: Acute and convalescent COVID-19 samples came from the United States, Italy and Spain.

The CDR3 has 14 amino acids. V shed 1 base and J shed 6 bases, with 13 bases lying between them. Looked up from germline, CDR1 is SGDLS and CDR2 is YYNGEE. This table comes from immunoSEQ multiplex PCR, and its TCRdb copy is limited to in-frame clones, with some not included. The sample yields 250,000 to 300,000 clones, 89% seen once. This chain uses TRBV9 with TRBJ1-1; D is possibly TRBD1 (5 bases). This receptor was obtained from a woman younger than 45 with COVID-19, enrolled during active disease. Sequenced material: peripheral blood. CDR3 DNA sequence: TGTGCCAGCAGCGTAAGTGGGCGACAGCCTGAAGCTTTCTTT. Its translation is CASSVSGRQPEAFF.